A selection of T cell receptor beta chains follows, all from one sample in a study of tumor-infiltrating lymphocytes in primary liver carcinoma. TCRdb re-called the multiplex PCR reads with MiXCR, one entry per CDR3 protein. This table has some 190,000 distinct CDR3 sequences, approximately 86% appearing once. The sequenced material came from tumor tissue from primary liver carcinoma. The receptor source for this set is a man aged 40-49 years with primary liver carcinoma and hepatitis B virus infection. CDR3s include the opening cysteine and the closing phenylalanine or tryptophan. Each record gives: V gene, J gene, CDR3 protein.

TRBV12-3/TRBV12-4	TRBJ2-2	CASSYDTGELFF
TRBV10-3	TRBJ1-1	CAITSGENTETTF
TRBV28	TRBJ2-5	CASRKQGLETQYF
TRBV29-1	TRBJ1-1	CSVITNTQAFF
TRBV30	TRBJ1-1	CAWTTGPNIEAFF
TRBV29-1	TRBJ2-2	CSILGPGPSRELFF
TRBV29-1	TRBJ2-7	CIVSWTGPYEHYF
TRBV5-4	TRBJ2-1	CHSSSYNDQFF
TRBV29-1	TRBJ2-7	CSVGSSGRSGKQYF
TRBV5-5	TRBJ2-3	CASSIPTSTSMDTQYF
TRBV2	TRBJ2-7	CASSVGTSPPYEQYF
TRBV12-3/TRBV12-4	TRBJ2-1	CVSSTPNEQFF
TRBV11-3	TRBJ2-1	CPSSLNANEQFF
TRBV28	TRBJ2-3	CASTVGLAGSDTQYF
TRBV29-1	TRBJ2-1	CNGGTSGFNEQSF
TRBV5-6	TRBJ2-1	CVNSRTSGRPNSYNEQFF
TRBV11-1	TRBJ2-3	CASGSGESSVGARTDTHYF
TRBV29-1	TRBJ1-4	CSGGTHEKLYF
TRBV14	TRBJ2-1	CASNHRQGGRLNEQFF
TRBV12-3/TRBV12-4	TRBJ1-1	CASNLWTGGFGNTEAFF
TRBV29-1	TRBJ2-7	CSAITTGTGTPYEHYF
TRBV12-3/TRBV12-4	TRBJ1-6	CARSRDRRAGSLLHF
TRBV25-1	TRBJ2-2	CASSESGRGITRELFF
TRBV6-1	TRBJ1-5	CAISPTGGRGKVNQPQHF
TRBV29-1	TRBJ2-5	CSIPSGTGEETHYF
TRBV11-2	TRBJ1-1	CTSSLDRCPPGEAIF
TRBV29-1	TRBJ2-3	CIAEASGSADTQYF
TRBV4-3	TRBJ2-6	CASSQETPGANILTF
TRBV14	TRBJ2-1	CVSSAVAGWVNYERFF
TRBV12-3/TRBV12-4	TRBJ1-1	CVSSLWLMNTEAFF
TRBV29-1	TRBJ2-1	CRVQTGNPYDEQFF
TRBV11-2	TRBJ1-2	CASSLNSVANSRGYNF
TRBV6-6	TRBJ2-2	CASNTGTVVDTRELFF
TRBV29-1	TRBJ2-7	CSVALWGSSHEQYF
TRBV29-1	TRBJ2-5	CSVGTSAGEGKTQYF
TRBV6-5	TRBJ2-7	CASTPLLAGGRNGQYF
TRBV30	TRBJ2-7	CAWRSSATYEQYF
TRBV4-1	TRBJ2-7	CASSQDKALAMAHYF
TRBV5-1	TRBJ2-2	CTTSVLAGVDTGELFF
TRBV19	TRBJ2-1	CASRGGRTGGGNEQFF
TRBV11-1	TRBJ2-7	CASSFAGESCEQYF
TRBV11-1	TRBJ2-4	CVSSFPGTSETKNIHYF
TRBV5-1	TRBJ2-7	CANRAGTSGYEQYF
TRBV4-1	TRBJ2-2	CASNHAIAGELFF
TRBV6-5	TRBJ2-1	CASSSRAPLGYNEQFF
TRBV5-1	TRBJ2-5	CASSLRVPWGPQETQYF
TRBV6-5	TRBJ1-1	CTSSYRGVGGEAFF
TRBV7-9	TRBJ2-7	CTSSLRDGYEQYF
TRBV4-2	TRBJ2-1	CASSQVGLYNEQFF
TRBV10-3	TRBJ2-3	CAIRRGRTDKQYF
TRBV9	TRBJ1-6	CASRGVGDSPLHF
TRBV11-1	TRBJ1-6	CASSRTLVIPHHF
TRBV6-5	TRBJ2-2	CASRSIFGTNGRGGELFF
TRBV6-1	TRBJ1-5	CASSPSQGKKPQHF
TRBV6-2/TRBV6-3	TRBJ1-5	CASSSPGVNQPQHF